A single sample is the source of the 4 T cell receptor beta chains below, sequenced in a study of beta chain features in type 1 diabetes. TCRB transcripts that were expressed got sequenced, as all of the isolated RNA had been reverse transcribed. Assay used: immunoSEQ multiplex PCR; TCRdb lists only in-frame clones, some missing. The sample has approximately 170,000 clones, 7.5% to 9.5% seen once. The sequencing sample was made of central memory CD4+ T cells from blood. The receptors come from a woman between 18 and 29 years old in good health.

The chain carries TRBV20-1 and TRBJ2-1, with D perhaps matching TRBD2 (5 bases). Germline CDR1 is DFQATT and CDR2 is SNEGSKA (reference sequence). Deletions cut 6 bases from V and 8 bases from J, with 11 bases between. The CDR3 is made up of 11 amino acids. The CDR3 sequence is CSAVSVYEQFF. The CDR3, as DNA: TGCAGTGCCGTTAGCGTCTATGAGCAGTTCTTC.

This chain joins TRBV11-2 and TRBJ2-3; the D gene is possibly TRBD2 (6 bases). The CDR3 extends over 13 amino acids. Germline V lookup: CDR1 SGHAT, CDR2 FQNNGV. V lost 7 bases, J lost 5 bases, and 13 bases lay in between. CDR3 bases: TGTGCCAGCACCTCTTACGGGGGAGATACGCAGTATTTT. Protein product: CASTSYGGDTQYF.

For the CDR3, the DNA is TGTGCCAGCAGCTCACTAGGGGAGACCCAGTACTTC. It encodes CASSSLGETQYF. V is TRBV5-4 and J is TRBJ2-5; the D gene is possibly TRBD2 (5 bases). The CDR3 loop spans 12 amino acids. Trimming shortened V by 3 bases and J by 5 bases, and 8 bases separated the two germline ends. Per germline, CDR1 SGHNT and CDR2 YYREEE (reference sequence).

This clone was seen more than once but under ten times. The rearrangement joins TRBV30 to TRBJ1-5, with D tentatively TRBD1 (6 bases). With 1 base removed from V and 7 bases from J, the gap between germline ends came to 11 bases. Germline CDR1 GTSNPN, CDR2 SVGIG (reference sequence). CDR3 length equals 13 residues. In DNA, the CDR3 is TGTGCCTGGAGTGAGGCTCAGGGGCAGCCCCAGCATTTT. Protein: CAWSEAQGQPQHF.